The 6 T cell receptor beta chains presented below share a single source sample, sequenced in a study of blood T cell repertoires in COVID-19. Measured with immunoSEQ multiplex PCR; TCRdb has only the in-frame clones, and not every one. The sample contains 200,000 to 250,000 clones, about 80% of which appear only once. Material for sequencing was peripheral blood. The receptor set was obtained from a woman of 80 years or more with COVID-19, enrolled during active disease.

The chain combines TRBV28 with TRBJ2-7; no reliable D call. Germline values: CDR1 MDHEN, CDR2 SYDVKM. V was cut by 6 bases and J by 3 bases, with 12 bases left in between. This CDR3 has 13 amino acids. DNA for the CDR3: TGTGCCAGCAGCTCCGGTAGTGTCTACGAGCAGTACTTC. This translates into CASSSGSVYEQYF. The variable domain in full, completed from reference TRBV28 and TRBJ2-7, reads DVKVTQSSRYLVKRTGEKVFLECVQDMDHENMFWYRQDPGLGLRLIYFSYDVKMKEKGDIPEGYSVSREKKERFSLILESASTNQTSMYLCASSSGSVYEQYFGPGTRLTVT.

The rearrangement joins TRBV18 to TRBJ1-5; D is unresolved. CDR3 length: 13 residues. Trimming took 2 bases from V and 5 from J, leaving 7 bases between them. CDR1 is KGHSH, CDR2 LQKENI, per germline. The CDR3 coding sequence is TGTGCCAGCTCACCATCCGGGGATCAGCCCCAGCATTTT. Translated: CASSPSGDQPQHF.

This chain links TRBV5-8 with TRBJ1-5; 8 bases fit TRBD1. The germline V gene has CDR1 SGHTS and CDR2 YDEGEE. V dropped 5 bases and J dropped 15; count of bases not matched to a gene: 16. The CDR3 runs 14 residues. The DNA for the CDR3 is TGTGCCAGCAGAGGACAGGGCCTAGGAGGGATCCTGCATTTT. The encoded protein is CASRGQGLGGILHF. Supplemented by reference TRBV5-8 and TRBJ1-5, the full variable domain reads EAGVTQSPTHLIKTRGQQATLRCSPISGHTSVYWYQQALGLGLQFLLWYDEGEERNRGNFPPRFSGRQFPNYSSELNVNALELEDSALYLCASRGQGLGGILHFGDGTRLSIL.

The V gene is TRBV2, the J gene TRBJ1-4; weak D call: TRBD1 (6 bases). Germline V gene data show CDR1 as SNHLY and CDR2 as FYNNEI. The CDR3 sequence is 14 residues long. Trimming cost V 5 bases and J 7 bases, with 14 bases left between them. The CDR3 here is CASSPVQGAEKLFF. CDR3 nucleotides: TGTGCCAGCAGTCCGGTACAGGGTGCTGAAAAACTGTTTTTT.

The genes are TRBV19 and TRBJ1-6; 10 positions match TRBD1. Germline assignment: CDR1 LNHDA and CDR2 SQIVND (reference sequence). The CDR3 length is 15 residues. Trimming at V came to 6 bases and at J to 7 bases, leaving 6 bases not matched to a gene. CDR3: CASSLPGQGNSPLHF. DNA of the CDR3: TGTGCCAGTAGCTTACCGGGACAGGGGAATTCACCCCTCCACTTT.

The chain couples TRBV19 to TRBJ2-1; 9 bases are a match to TRBD2. J was trimmed by 7 bases and V by 7 bases; bases with no gene match: 8. From germline, CDR1 is LNHDA and CDR2 SQIVND (reference sequence). CDR3 length: 14 amino acids. The CDR3 DNA follows: TGTGCCAGTACGCGGCGGGAGGGGTCTAATGAGCAGTTCTTC. It codes for CASTRREGSNEQFF.